The clone carrying this T cell receptor beta chain was counted once. This entry comes from a study of siplizumab effects on memory and regulatory T cells. The data were produced by immunoSEQ multiplex PCR, yet TCRdb's version contains in-frame clones alone and is incomplete. The table includes roughly 100,000 clones, 93% detected once. This clonotype originated in a human donor in good health. The sequenced material came from CD8+ T cells sorted from blood.

The DNA for the CDR3 is TGTGCCAGCAGTTACGAAGGACAGGGGACCGAGCAGTACTTC. Translation gives CASSYEGQGTEQYF. The chain is built from TRBV6-5 and TRBJ2-7, with 9 bases aligning to TRBD1. This CDR3 has 14 amino acids. Germline V CDR1 and CDR2: MNHEY, SVGAGI. The V gene end was trimmed by 2 bases and the J gene end by 6 bases; junction bases not matched to a gene: 5.